This record covers a single T cell receptor beta chain. This clonotype was seen at least ten times. The target of this receptor is not known. Base qualities are not recorded, but no much larger clone differs from it by a single base. The data derive from a study of T-cell reconstitution after alpha-beta-depleted transplantation in children (dated by TCRdb to the mid-2010s). Notes on the research overall: Using TCR repertoire profiling, the study followed T-cell immune reconstitution in a quantitative way in children after TCRalphabeta/CD19-depleted allogeneic hematopoietic cell transplantation.

To prepare the library, PCR was applied. The reads were generated on an Illumina HiSeq 2500. TCR library preparation used molecular barcoding, with unique molecular identifiers applied to normalize quantification of the TCRbeta repertoire. TCRdb trimmed public reads at Q25 via fastp, called clones via MiXCR and kept in-frame beta chains. Rows matching on CDR3 protein sequence are summarized as one entry with the most common DNA and genes. This sample gives roughly 300,000 distinct CDR3 sequences in total; around a tenth of them show up just once. The ten largest clones represent 2% to 3% of the sample. The germline V gene yields SGHDT for CDR1 and YYEEEE for CDR2. The CDR3 spans 13 residues, from the cysteine through the phenylalanine. Only the CDR3 portion is preserved as DNA: 39 bases, with reading frame beginning at the first base. Relative to germline, V is 5 bases shorter and J is 8 bases shorter, with 14 bases between their ends.

This specimen was PBMCs from the stem cell graft donor, taken from the stem cell graft. Recombination linked TRBV5-6 to TRBJ2-1; the D gene is perhaps TRBD1, from 6 matching bases. This clonotype was obtained from a human donor who donated a stem cell graft to a child with acute lymphoblastic leukemia. The DNA sequence is as follows: TGTGCCAGCAGAGGGACAATCTCCCATGAGCAGTTCTTC. Translated, it reads CASRGTISHEQFF. The entire variable domain, with the stretches around the CDR3 drawn from the reference TRBV5-6 and TRBJ2-1 proteins, is DAGVTQSPTHLIKTRGQQVTLRCSPKSGHDTVSWYQQALGQGPQFIFQYYEEEERQRGNFPDRFSGHQFPNYSSELNVNALLLGDSALYLCASRGTISHEQFFGPGTRLTVL.